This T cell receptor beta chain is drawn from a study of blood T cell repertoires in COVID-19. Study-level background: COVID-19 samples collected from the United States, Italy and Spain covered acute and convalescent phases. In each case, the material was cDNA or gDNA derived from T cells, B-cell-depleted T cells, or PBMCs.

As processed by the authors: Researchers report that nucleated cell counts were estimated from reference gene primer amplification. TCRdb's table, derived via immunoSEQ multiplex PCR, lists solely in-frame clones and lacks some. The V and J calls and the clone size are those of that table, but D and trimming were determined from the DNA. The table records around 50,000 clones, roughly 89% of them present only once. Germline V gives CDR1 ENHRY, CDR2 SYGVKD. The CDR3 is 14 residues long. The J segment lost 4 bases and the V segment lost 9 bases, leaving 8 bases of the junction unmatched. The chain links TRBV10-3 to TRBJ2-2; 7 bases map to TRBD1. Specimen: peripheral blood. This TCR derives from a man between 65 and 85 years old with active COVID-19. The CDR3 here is CAIFTGAGTGELFF. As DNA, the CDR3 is TGTGCCATATTCACAGGGGCCGGCACCGGGGAGCTGTTTTTT.